This T cell receptor beta chain was documented in a study of beta chain features in type 1 diabetes. Study background: Examination of sorted cells across all samples involved 90 million to 120 million cells.

V lost 6 bases and J 3 bases, leaving 15 bases between the germline ends. The germline V gene has CDR1 MNHNS and CDR2 SASEGT. The CDR3 has 15 amino acids. A few counts support this clone. Its matching antigen is unknown. Points from the study as a whole: The study found moderately but significantly shorter TCRB CDR3s in all four CD4+ subsets of Type 1 diabetes patients. The VDJ junctions of type 1 diabetes patients carried fewer insertions and more deletions. Patients and controls would be equally affected if PCR favored shorter templates.

Expressed TCRB transcripts were sequenced after all isolated RNA was converted to cDNA. Assay: immunoSEQ multiplex PCR; the TCRdb copy retains only in-frame clones and omits some. The sample lists a few hundred thousand clones; about 15% were seen once. Approximately 110 mL of blood, on average, came from one heparinised draw per donor. The sample comprised naive CD4+ T cells from blood. The J gene is TRBJ1-5, the V gene TRBV6-1; D gene unclear. The TCR sequence derives from a man in his thirties or forties with type 1 diabetes. The CDR3 DNA reads as TGTGCCAGCAGGTCAGGAGGGCAACTCAATCAGCCCCAGCATTTT. The encoded protein is CASRSGGQLNQPQHF.